These T cell receptor beta chains were read from a single sample in a study of blood T cell repertoires in COVID-19. Method: immunoSEQ multiplex PCR; TCRdb's copy keeps in-frame clones and lacks some. The sample includes more than 85,000 clones, 89% of them seen just once. Sequencing used peripheral blood. The receptors originated from a woman in her sixties or seventies with acute or convalescent COVID-19. The CDR3 runs from the conserved cysteine through the conserved F or W. D genes are given only for firm matches. Where a row states a size, it is once, few, many or the class of an expanded clone; other rows omit it.

v_call	j_call	clone_size	d_call	cdr3_aa	cdr3_nt
TRBV5-1	TRBJ2-5	.	TRBD2	CASTTPGLAGGTETQYF	TGCGCCAGCACCACCCCAGGACTAGCGGGAGGTACGGAGACCCAGTACTTC
TRBV19	TRBJ1-1	.	.	CASRRTTASNTEAFF	TGTGCCAGTAGAAGAACGACAGCGAGCAACACTGAAGCTTTCTTT
TRBV11-1	TRBJ2-1	.	.	CASSLDHSSYNEQFF	TGTGCCAGCAGCTTAGATCACAGCTCCTACAATGAGCAGTTCTTC
TRBV10-2	TRBJ2-3	.	TRBD2	CASSMTSGISTDTQYF	TGCGCCAGCAGTATGACTAGCGGGATTAGCACAGATACGCAGTATTTT
TRBV27	TRBJ1-6	.	TRBD1	CASGQGLTFNSPLHF	TGTGCCAGCGGACAGGGGCTCACTTTTAATTCACCCCTCCACTTT
TRBV28	TRBJ2-7	.	TRBD2	CASRTSGSWEQYF	TGTGCCAGCAGGACTAGCGGGAGTTGGGAGCAGTACTTC
TRBV5-5	TRBJ1-2	.	.	CASSLWAEGGYTF	TGTGCCAGCAGCTTGTGGGCAGAGGGTGGCTACACCTTC
TRBV13	TRBJ2-3	.	.	CASREASDTDTQYF	TGTGCCAGCAGGGAGGCTAGCGACACAGATACGCAGTATTTT
TRBV7-6	TRBJ2-3	.	.	CASSTRAEGTIFTDTQYF	TGTGCCAGCAGCACCCGGGCTGAGGGTACGATATTCACAGATACGCAGTATTTT
TRBV19	TRBJ1-5	.	.	CATTVVFQIGLYSNQPQHF	TGTGCCACCACTGTGGTATTCCAAATCGGACTTTATAGCAATCAGCCCCAGCATTTT
TRBV6-6	TRBJ1-1	.	.	CASSYRSFDRGKDAFF	TGTGCCAGCAGTTACAGGTCTTTTGACCGGGGGAAGGATGCTTTCTTT
TRBV4-2	TRBJ2-3	.	TRBD2	CASSQDRGGSSTDTQYF	TGTGCCAGCAGCCAAGATCGGGGCGGGAGTAGCACAGATACGCAGTATTTT
TRBV7-9	TRBJ1-6	.	.	CASSPQTGSNSPLHF	TGTGCCAGCAGCCCACAAACAGGGAGTAATTCACCCCTCCACTTT
TRBV2	TRBJ2-3	.	TRBD1	CASSSGTGVLDTQYF	TGTGCCAGCTCCTCCGGGACAGGGGTTTTAGATACGCAGTATTTT
TRBV27	TRBJ1-5	.	.	CASSPQPNQPQHF	TGTGCCAGCAGTCCACAACCCAATCAGCCCCAGCATTTT
TRBV28	TRBJ2-7	.	.	CASSLSSREQYF	TGTGCCAGCAGTTTATCCAGCAGGGAGCAGTACTTC
TRBV5-6	TRBJ1-3	once	TRBD1	CASSAYGQGAGNTIYF	TGTGCCAGCAGCGCTTACGGACAGGGGGCTGGAAACACCATATATTTT
TRBV5-1	TRBJ2-3	once	TRBD2	CASSSARAGRTDTQYF	TGCGCCAGCAGCTCAGCAAGAGCGGGACGCACAGATACGCAGTATTTT
TRBV12-5	TRBJ2-5	.	.	CASGLPKQTVSILVTQYF	TGTGCTAGTGGTTTGCCAAAACAGACAGTATCAATTCTTGTGACCCAGTACTTC
TRBV6-5	TRBJ2-3	.	.	CASNFQGTDTQYF	TGTGCCAGCAACTTCCAGGGAACAGATACGCAGTATTTT
TRBV2	TRBJ1-3	.	.	CASSVRGTNTIYF	TGTGCCAGCAGTGTTCGCGGAACAAACACCATATATTTT
TRBV2	TRBJ1-1	.	.	CASIASGPTEAFF	TGTGCCAGCATTGCGTCAGGGCCCACTGAAGCTTTCTTT
TRBV10-3	TRBJ2-3	.	TRBD1	CAISESTGQGGTDTQYF	TGTGCCATCAGTGAGTCGACAGGACAGGGAGGCACAGATACGCAGTATTTT
TRBV2	TRBJ1-6	.	TRBD1	CASSDQGGSNSPLHF	TGTGCCAGCAGTGATCAGGGGGGAAGTAATTCACCCCTCCACTTT
TRBV13	TRBJ1-1	.	.	CASSFAGTEAFF	TGTGCCAGCAGCTTTGCAGGCACTGAAGCTTTCTTT
TRBV7-9	TRBJ1-2	.	TRBD1	CASSPRTGEDLYTF	TGTGCCAGCAGCCCAAGGACAGGGGAGGATCTATACACCTTC
TRBV28	TRBJ1-2	.	.	CASSLDQGGYGYTF	TGTGCCAGCAGTTTAGACCAGGGTGGCTATGGCTACACCTTC
TRBV28	TRBJ2-7	once	.	CAITRDNRVYEQYF	TGTGCCATCACACGAGATAACAGGGTTTACGAGCAGTACTTC
TRBV11-1	TRBJ1-5	few	.	CASSLMPPIGNQPQHF	TGTGCCAGCAGCTTAATGCCACCCATCGGGAATCAGCCCCAGCATTTT
TRBV6-6	TRBJ2-3	.	.	CASSYEDNTDTQYF	TGTGCCAGCAGTTACGAAGACAACACAGATACGCAGTATTTT
TRBV19	TRBJ2-2	.	.	CASTSGGGPNTGELFF	TGTGCCAGTACCTCTGGCGGGGGCCCGAACACCGGGGAGCTGTTTTTT
TRBV2	TRBJ2-5	.	.	CASTTVTQYF	TGTGCCAGCACGACAGTTACCCAGTACTTC
TRBV11-3	TRBJ2-1	.	TRBD2	CASSPRLAGYNEQFF	TGTGCCAGCAGCCCCCGACTAGCGGGATACAATGAGCAGTTCTTC
TRBV9	TRBJ2-5	.	TRBD2	CASSPGTSGSETQYF	TGTGCCAGCAGCCCGGGGACTAGCGGGTCGGAGACCCAGTACTTC
TRBV11-2	TRBJ2-2	once	.	CASSLLPMNTGELFF	TGTGCCAGCAGCTTGCTACCTATGAACACCGGGGAGCTGTTTTTT
TRBV18	TRBJ2-1	.	TRBD2	CASSPGGFYNEQFF	TGTGCCAGCTCACCGGGAGGGTTTTACAATGAGCAGTTCTTC
TRBV5-1	TRBJ2-1	.	TRBD2	CASSLSGSVYEQFF	TGCGCCAGCAGCTTAAGCGGGAGTGTCTATGAGCAGTTCTTC
TRBV3-1/TRBV3-2	TRBJ1-5	.	.	CASSPLGDQPQHF	TGTGCCAGCAGCCCTCTCGGGGATCAGCCCCAGCATTTT
TRBV29-1	TRBJ2-7	.	.	CSVYKQGGSSYEQYF	TGCAGCGTTTATAAGCAAGGCGGTAGCTCCTACGAGCAGTACTTC
TRBV7-2	TRBJ1-2	.	.	CASSLDSYGYTF	TGTGCCAGCAGCTTAGACAGCTATGGCTACACCTTC
TRBV27	TRBJ2-5	.	TRBD2	CASTGAGGAGAQYF	TGTGCCAGCACCGGGGCCGGGGGGGCTGGGGCCCAGTACTTC
TRBV4-2	TRBJ2-1	.	TRBD2	CASSPSVTSGVYNEQFF	TGTGCCAGCAGCCCGTCGGTGACTAGCGGGGTCTACAATGAGCAGTTCTTC
TRBV29-1	TRBJ1-1	.	.	CSVVGGSFMNTEAFF	TGCAGCGTTGTAGGGGGTAGTTTCATGAACACTGAAGCTTTCTTT
TRBV27	TRBJ2-2	.	TRBD2	CASSSSGGKAGELFF	TGTGCCAGCAGTTCAAGCGGGGGGAAAGCCGGGGAGCTGTTTTTT
TRBV28	TRBJ1-1	.	TRBD1	CASSRIQGQHTEAFF	TGTGCCAGCAGTCGAATACAGGGGCAGCACACTGAAGCTTTCTTT
TRBV5-1	TRBJ2-7	.	.	CASSPGGAPSYEQYF	TGCGCCAGCAGCCCGGGTGGGGCTCCCTCCTACGAGCAGTACTTC
TRBV19	TRBJ2-3	.	.	CASTIDSNTDTQYF	TGTGCCAGTACTATCGACAGTAACACAGATACGCAGTATTTT
TRBV18	TRBJ1-4	.	TRBD1	CASSPYGQGNEKLFF	TGTGCCAGCTCACCATACGGACAGGGAAATGAAAAACTGTTTTTT
TRBV4-1	TRBJ2-1	.	TRBD1	CASSYPPGQGTSRGGNRDEQFF	TGCGCCAGCAGCTACCCCCCGGGACAGGGGACTAGTCGGGGAGGAAATCGGGATGAGCAGTTCTTC
TRBV27	TRBJ2-5	once	TRBD2	CASSSYSGSETQYF	TGTGCCAGCAGTTCTTATAGCGGGAGTGAGACCCAGTACTTC
TRBV11-3	TRBJ1-5	once	.	CASHNVSGGEWGNQPQHF	TGTGCCAGCCATAACGTCTCGGGGGGCGAGTGGGGCAATCAGCCCCAGCATTTT
TRBV18	TRBJ1-6	.	.	CASSPAQNQNSPLHF	TGTGCCAGCTCACCAGCCCAGAACCAAAATTCACCCCTCCACTTT
TRBV19	TRBJ2-3	.	.	CASNVGSATDTQYF	TGTGCCAGTAACGTCGGGTCGGCGACAGATACGCAGTATTTT
TRBV14	TRBJ2-7	.	TRBD1	CASSQGLLGQGAYEQYF	TGTGCCAGCAGCCAAGGACTGTTAGGACAGGGGGCCTACGAGCAGTACTTC